Sequencing of this TCR beta chain was carried out in a study of blood T cell repertoires in COVID-19. Whole-study context: Sites across the United States, Italy and Spain contributed samples from acute and convalescent COVID-19.

Repertoires were generated with immunoSEQ multiplex PCR, while TCRdb's copy carries only in-frame clones and drops some. This table holds just over 300,000 clones, 65% to 90% found once. This CDR3 contains 16 residues. Germline V gene sequence: CDR1 SGHVS, CDR2 FQNEAQ. The V gene end was trimmed by 5 bases and the J gene end by 3 bases; junction bases not matched to a gene: 11. The sequenced sample was PBMCs or T cells enriched from blood (not recorded which). The sequence was collected from a man aged 30 to 39 who had recovered from COVID-19. The chain links TRBV7-8 to TRBJ2-7; the match to TRBD1 covers 9 bases. CDR3 bases: TGTGCCAGCAGCCCCAGAGACAGGGGGGGACTCTACGAGCAGTACTTC. Its translation is CASSPRDRGGLYEQYF.